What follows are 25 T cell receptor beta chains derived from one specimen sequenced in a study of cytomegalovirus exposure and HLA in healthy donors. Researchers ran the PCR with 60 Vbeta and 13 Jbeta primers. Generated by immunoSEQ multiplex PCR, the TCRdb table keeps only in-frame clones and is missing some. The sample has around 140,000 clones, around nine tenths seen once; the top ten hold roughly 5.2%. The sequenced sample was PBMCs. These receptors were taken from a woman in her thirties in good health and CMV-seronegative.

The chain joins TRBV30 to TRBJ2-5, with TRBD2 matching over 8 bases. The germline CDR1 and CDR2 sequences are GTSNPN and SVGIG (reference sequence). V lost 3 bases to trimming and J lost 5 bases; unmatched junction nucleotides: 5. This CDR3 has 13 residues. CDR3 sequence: CAWRGPGGETQYF. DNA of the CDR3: TGTGCCTGGAGAGGTCCGGGAGGGGAGACCCAGTACTTC.

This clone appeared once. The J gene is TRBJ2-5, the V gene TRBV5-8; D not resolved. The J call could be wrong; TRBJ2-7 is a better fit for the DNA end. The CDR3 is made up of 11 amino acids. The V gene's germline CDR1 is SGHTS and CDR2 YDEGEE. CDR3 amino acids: CASSLGYEQYF. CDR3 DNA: TGTGCCAGCAGCTTGGGGTACGAGCAGTACTTC.

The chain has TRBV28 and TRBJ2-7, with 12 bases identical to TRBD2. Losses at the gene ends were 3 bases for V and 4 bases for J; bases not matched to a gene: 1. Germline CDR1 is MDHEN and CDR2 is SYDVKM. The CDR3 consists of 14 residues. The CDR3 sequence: CASSLGLAGYEQYF. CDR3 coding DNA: TGTGCCAGCAGTTTGGGACTAGCGGGTTACGAGCAGTACTTC.

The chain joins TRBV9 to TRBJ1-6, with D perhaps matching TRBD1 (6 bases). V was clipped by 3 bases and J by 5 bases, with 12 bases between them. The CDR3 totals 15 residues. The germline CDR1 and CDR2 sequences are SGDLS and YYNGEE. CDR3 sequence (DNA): TGTGCCAGCAGCGCACCCGGACAGCATAATTCACCCCTCCACTTT. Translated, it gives CASSAPGQHNSPLHF. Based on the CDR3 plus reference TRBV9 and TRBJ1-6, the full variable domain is DSGVTQTPKHLITATGQRVTLRCSPRSGDLSVYWYQQSLDQGLQFLIQYYNGEERAKGNILERFSAQQFPDLHSELNLSSLELGDSALYFCASSAPGQHNSPLHFGNGTRLTVT.

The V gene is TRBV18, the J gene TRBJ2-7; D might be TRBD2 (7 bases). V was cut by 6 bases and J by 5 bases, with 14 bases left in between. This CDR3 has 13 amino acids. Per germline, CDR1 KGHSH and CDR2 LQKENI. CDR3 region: CASSPGGGDEQYF. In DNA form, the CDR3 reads TGTGCCAGCTCCCCTGGAGGGGGGGACGAGCAGTACTTC. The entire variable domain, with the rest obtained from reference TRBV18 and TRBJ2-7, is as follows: NAGVMQNPRHLVRRRGQEARLRCSPMKGHSHVYWYRQLPEEGLKFMVYLQKENIIDESGMPKERFSAEFPKEGPSILRIQQVVRGDSAAYFCASSPGGGDEQYFGPGTRLTVT.

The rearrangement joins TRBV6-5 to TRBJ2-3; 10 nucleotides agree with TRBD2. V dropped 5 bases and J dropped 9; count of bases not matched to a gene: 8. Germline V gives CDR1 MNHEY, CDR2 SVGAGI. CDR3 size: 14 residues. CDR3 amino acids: CASSPGASGSTQYF. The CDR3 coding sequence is TGTGCCAGCAGTCCCGGGGCTAGCGGGAGCACGCAGTATTTT.

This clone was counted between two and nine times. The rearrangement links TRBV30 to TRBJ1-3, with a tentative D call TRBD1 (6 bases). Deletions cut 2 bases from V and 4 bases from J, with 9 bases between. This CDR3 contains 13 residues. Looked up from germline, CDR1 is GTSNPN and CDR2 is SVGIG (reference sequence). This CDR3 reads CAWSQGSGNTIYF. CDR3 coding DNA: TGTGCCTGGAGTCAGGGGTCGGGAAACACCATATATTTT.

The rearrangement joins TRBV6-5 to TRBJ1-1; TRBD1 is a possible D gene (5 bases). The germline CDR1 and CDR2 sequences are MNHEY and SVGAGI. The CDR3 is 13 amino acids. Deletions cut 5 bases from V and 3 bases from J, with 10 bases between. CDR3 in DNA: TGTGCCAGCAGTCTCACGGGGGACACTGAAGCTTTCTTT. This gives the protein CASSLTGDTEAFF.

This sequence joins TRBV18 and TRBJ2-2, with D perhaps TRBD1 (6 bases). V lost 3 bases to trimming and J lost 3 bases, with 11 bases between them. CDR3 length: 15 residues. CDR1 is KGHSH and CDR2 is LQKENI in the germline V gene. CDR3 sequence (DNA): TGTGCCAGCTCACCTCCTGGGGGCTACACCGGGGAGCTGTTTTTT. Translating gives CASSPPGGYTGELFF. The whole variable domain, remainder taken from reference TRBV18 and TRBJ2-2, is NAGVMQNPRHLVRRRGQEARLRCSPMKGHSHVYWYRQLPEEGLKFMVYLQKENIIDESGMPKERFSAEFPKEGPSILRIQQVVRGDSAAYFCASSPPGGYTGELFFGEGSRLTVL.

The CDR3 sequence is CAISESTENQPQHF. CDR3 DNA: TGTGCCATCAGTGAGTCGACTGAGAATCAGCCCCAGCATTTT. This rearrangement joins TRBV10-3 to TRBJ1-5; no clear D gene. V lost 0 bases and J lost 4, with 7 bases in between. The CDR3 extends over 14 amino acids. CDR1 is ENHRY and CDR2 is SYGVKD in the germline V gene.

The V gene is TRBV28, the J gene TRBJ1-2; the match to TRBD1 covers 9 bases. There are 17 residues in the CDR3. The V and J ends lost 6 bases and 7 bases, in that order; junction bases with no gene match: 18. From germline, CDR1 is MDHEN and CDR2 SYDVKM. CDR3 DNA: TGTGCCAGCAGGGCCGACAGGGGGAGCGGGTGGATTAGTGGCTACACCTTC. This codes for CASRADRGSGWISGYTF.

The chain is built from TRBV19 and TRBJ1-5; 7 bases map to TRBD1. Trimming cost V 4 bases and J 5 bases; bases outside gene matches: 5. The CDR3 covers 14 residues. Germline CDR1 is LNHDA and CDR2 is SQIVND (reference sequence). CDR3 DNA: TGTGCCAGTAGTAGGGGGACAGACTATCAGCCCCAGCATTTT. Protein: CASSRGTDYQPQHF.

The CDR3, as DNA: TGTGCCAGTAGTACCCCTCTCTCGGCAGGCAATTCACCCCTCCACTTT. This encodes CASSTPLSAGNSPLHF. V gene TRBV19 combines with J gene TRBJ1-6; D is unclear. V gave up 4 bases and J gave up 7 bases, with 17 bases separating them. Germline CDR1 LNHDA, CDR2 SQIVND (reference sequence). This CDR3 is built from 16 residues. The full variable domain, with the rest looked up from reference TRBV19 and TRBJ1-6, is DGGITQSPKYLFRKEGQNVTLSCEQNLNHDAMYWYRQDPGQGLRLIYYSQIVNDFQKGDIAEGYSVSREKKESFPLTVTSAQKNPTAFYLCASSTPLSAGNSPLHFGNGTRLTVT.

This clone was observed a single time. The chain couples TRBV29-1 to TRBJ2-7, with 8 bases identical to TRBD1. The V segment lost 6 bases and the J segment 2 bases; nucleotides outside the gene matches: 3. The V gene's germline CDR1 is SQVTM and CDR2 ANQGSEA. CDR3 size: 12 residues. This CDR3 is CSVRTGPYEQYF. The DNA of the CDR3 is TGCAGCGTAAGGACAGGGCCCTACGAGCAGTACTTC.

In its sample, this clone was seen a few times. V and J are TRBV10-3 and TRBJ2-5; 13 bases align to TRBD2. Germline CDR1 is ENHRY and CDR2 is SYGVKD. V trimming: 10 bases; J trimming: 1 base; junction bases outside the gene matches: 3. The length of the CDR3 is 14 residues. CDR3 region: CATRTSGSQETQYF. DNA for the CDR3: TGTGCCACCCGGACTAGCGGGAGCCAAGAGACCCAGTACTTC.

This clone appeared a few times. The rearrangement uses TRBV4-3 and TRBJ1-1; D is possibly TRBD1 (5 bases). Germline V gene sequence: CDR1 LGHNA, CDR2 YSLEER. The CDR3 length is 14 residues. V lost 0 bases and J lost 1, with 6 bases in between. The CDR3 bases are TGCGCCAGCAGCCAAGACAGGGCGAACACTGAAGCTTTCTTT. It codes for CASSQDRANTEAFF.

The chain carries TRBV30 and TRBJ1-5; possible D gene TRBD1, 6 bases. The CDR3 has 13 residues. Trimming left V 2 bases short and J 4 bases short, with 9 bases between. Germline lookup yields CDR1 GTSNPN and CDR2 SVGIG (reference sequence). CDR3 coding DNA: TGTGCCTGGAGTAGGGGACAAAATCAGCCCCAGCATTTT. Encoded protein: CAWSRGQNQPQHF. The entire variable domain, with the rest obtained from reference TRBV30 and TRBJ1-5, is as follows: SQTIHQWPATLVQPVGSPLSLECTVEGTSNPNLYWYRQAAGRGLQLLFYSVGIGQISSEVPQNLSASRPQDRQFILSSKKLLLSDSGFYLCAWSRGQNQPQHFGDGTRLSIL.

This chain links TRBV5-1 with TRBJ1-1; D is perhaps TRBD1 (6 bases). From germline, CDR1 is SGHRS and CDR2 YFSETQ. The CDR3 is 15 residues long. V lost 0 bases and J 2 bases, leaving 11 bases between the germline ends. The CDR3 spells CASSLADRRNTEAFF. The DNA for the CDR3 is TGCGCCAGCAGCTTGGCTGACAGGAGAAACACTGAAGCTTTCTTT.

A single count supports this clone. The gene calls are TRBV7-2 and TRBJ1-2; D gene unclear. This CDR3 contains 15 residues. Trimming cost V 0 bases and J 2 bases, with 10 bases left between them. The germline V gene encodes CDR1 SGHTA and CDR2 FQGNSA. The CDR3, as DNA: TGTGCCAGCAGCTTAGCCGTCGCGACAAACTATGGCTACACCTTC. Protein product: CASSLAVATNYGYTF.

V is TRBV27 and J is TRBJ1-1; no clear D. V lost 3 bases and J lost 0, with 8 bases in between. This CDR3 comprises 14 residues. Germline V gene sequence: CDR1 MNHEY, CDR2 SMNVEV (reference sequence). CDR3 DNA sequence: TGTGCCAGCAGTTTCAGTATGCTGAACACTGAAGCTTTCTTT. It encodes CASSFSMLNTEAFF.

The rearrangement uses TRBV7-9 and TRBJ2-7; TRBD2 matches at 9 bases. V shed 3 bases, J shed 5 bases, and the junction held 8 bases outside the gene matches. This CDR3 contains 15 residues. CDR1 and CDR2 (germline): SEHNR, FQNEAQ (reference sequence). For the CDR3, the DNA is TGTGCCAGCAGCTTTTGGGCTGCGGGAGGGGACGAGCAGTACTTC. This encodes CASSFWAAGGDEQYF.

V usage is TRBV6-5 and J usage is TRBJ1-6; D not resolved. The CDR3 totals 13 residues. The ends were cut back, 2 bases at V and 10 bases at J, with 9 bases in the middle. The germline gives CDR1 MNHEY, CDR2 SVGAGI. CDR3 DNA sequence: TGTGCCAGCAGTTACGGGCCGGGATCACCCCTCCACTTT. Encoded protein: CASSYGPGSPLHF.

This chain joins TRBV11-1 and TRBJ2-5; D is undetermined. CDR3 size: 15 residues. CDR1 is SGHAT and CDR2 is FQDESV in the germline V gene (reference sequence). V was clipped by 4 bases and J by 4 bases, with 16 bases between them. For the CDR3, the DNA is TGTGCCAGCAGCTCCTCTGTCCATACAGTAGAGACCCAGTACTTC. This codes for CASSSSVHTVETQYF.

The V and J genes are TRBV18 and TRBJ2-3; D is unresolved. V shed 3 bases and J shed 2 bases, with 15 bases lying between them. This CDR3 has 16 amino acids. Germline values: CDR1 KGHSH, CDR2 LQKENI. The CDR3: CASSPLVNPYTDTQYF. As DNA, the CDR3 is TGTGCCAGCTCACCCCTAGTGAACCCCTACACAGATACGCAGTATTTT.

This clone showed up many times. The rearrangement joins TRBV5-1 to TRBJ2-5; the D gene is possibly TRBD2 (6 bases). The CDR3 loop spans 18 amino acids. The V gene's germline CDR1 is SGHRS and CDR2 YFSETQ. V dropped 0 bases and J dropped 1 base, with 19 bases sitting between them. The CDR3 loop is CASSLGGTPLAVQETQYF. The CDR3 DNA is TGCGCCAGCAGCTTGGGGGGAACACCCTTAGCGGTCCAAGAGACCCAGTACTTC.